The 6 T cell receptor beta chains below were found in one sample sequenced in a study of T cell clonotyping in hematopoietic cell transplantation. The table came from immunoSEQ multiplex PCR; TCRdb's copy has only in-frame clones and leaves some out. The sample includes 35,000 to 50,000 clones, less than 85% seen only once; the top ten take roughly 2.8%. Described time point: recipient sample about 28 days before transplant, after cytoreduction. Sequenced here: peripheral blood mononuclear cells, sampled before stem cell transplant. The receptors stem from a man between 60 and 75 years old with acute myeloid leukemia. Some clones in this sample may be carry-over from other donors' samples.

This clone has just one count. The J gene is TRBJ2-5, the V gene TRBV19, with 12 bases lining up with TRBD2. Germline V gene data show CDR1 as LNHDA and CDR2 as SQIVND (reference sequence). The CDR3 covers 16 residues. V gave up 3 bases and J gave up 4 bases; unmatched junction bases: 6. CDR3: CASSISSGGALETQYF. CDR3 sequence (DNA): TGTGCCAGTAGTATCTCTAGCGGGGGGGCCCTAGAGACCCAGTACTTC. Together with reference TRBV19 and TRBJ2-5, the CDR3 gives the full variable domain: DGGITQSPKYLFRKEGQNVTLSCEQNLNHDAMYWYRQDPGQGLRLIYYSQIVNDFQKGDIAEGYSVSREKKESFPLTVTSAQKNPTAFYLCASSISSGGALETQYFGPGTRLLVL.

The gene calls are TRBV28 and TRBJ1-2; weak D call: TRBD1 (5 bases). The CDR3 has 12 residues. Germline CDR1 MDHEN, CDR2 SYDVKM. Deletions cut 5 bases from V and 6 bases from J, with 10 bases between. CDR3 coding DNA: TGTGCCAGCAGTCAAGGGGCAGATGGCTACACCTTC. Translated, it gives CASSQGADGYTF.

The chain carries TRBV28 and TRBJ2-7; D possibly matches TRBD1 or TRBD2 (5 bases each). Per germline, CDR1 MDHEN and CDR2 SYDVKM. This CDR3 region has 17 residues. V was trimmed by 2 bases and J by 4 bases, leaving 21 bases between them. Written as DNA, the CDR3 is TGTGCCAGCAGTTTACGGTTGGGGGAGACAGAAAAGTACGAGCAGTACTTC. Encoded protein: CASSLRLGETEKYEQYF.

This clone has only one observation. This rearrangement joins TRBV2 to TRBJ1-5; 9 bases match TRBD1. The V gene end was trimmed by 4 bases and the J gene end by 4 bases; junction bases not matched to a gene: 8. CDR1 SNHLY and CDR2 FYNNEI come from the germline V gene. The length of the CDR3 is 16 residues. DNA for the CDR3: TGTGCCAGCAGTGGCCCCGGGACAGGGAGAAATCAGCCCCAGCATTTT. Protein sequence: CASSGPGTGRNQPQHF.

V and J are TRBV29-1 and TRBJ1-1; D not certain. The V and J ends lost 6 bases and 4 bases respectively, with 15 bases between them. Per the germline V gene, CDR1 is SQVTM and CDR2 is ANQGSEA. The CDR3 extends over 13 amino acids. As DNA, the CDR3 is TGCAGCGTGACCCCTCGGGAGTTCACTGAAGCTTTCTTT. This encodes CSVTPREFTEAFF.

This chain links TRBV9 with TRBJ2-1; 7 nucleotides line up with TRBD1. The germline gives CDR1 SGDLS, CDR2 YYNGEE. This CDR3 region has 15 residues. J gave up 2 bases and V 3 bases, and 5 bases lay outside the gene matches. CDR3 loop: CASSGVTGTYNEQFF. In DNA, the CDR3 is TGTGCCAGCAGCGGGGTGACAGGGACCTACAATGAGCAGTTCTTC.